Each of the 2 T cell receptor beta chains below was sequenced from the same sample in a study of molecular identifiers for immune sequencing clone quantification. MiXCR, applied by TCRdb to the PCR reads, yields one record per CDR3 protein. The profile shows hundreds of thousands of distinct CDR3 sequences, roughly 24% of them singletons. Sequencing was carried out using naive CD8+ T cells from blood, with Jurkat cell RNA spiked in. Noted subset: FACS-sorted CD8+CD4-CCR7+CD45RA+ naive T cells. The receptors derive from a human donor in good health. Some libraries in this study had Jurkat cell RNA spiked in.

The chain couples TRBV3-1 to TRBJ2-1; TRBD2 matches at 8 bases. Germline assignment: CDR1 LGHDT and CDR2 YNNKEL (reference sequence). The CDR3 contains 14 residues. The V and J ends lost 4 bases and 7 bases, in that order; junction bases with no gene match: 6. The CDR3 nucleotides read TGTGCCAGCAGCCCAGCGGGACTAGGTAATGAGCAGTTCTTC. It codes for CASSPAGLGNEQFF.

Regarding this clonotype: A much more abundant neighbour one base away suggests this may be a read error. The V call is TRBV2, the J call TRBJ1-1; no reliable D call. The CDR3 loop spans 14 amino acids. The germline V gene encodes CDR1 SNHLY and CDR2 FYNNEI. CDR3 sequence reads: CASSEWNLNTEASF. Written as DNA, the CDR3 is TGTGCCAGCAGTGAATGGAATTTGAACACTGAAGCTTCCTTT. Full variable domain (remainder filled in from reference TRBV2 and TRBJ1-1): EPEVTQTPSHQVTQMGQEVILRCVPISNHLYFYWYRQILGQKVEFLVSFYNNEISEKSEIFDDQFSVERPDGSNFTLKIRSTKLEDSAMYFCASSEWNLNTEASFGQGTRLTVV.